Given below is one T cell receptor beta chain in context. Trimming removed 4 bases from V and 3 bases from J; junction bases left unmatched: 8. The CDR3 contains 15 residues. Looked up from germline, CDR1 is SNHLY and CDR2 is FYNNEI. This specimen comes from a study of technical replicates of blood from a handful of donors. Here immunoSEQ multiplex PCR was the method, and the copy in TCRdb shows in-frame clones only, minus some. The top ten clones hold over 0.25% of a sample with 75,000 to 90,000 clones, about 89% of them seen once. The chain employs TRBV2 and TRBJ2-5, with 7 bases aligning to TRBD1. The sample consisted of T cells isolated from PBMCs. This receptor was identified in a human donor in good health. CDR3 protein: CASSVYLGQKETQYF. The CDR3 DNA is TGTGCCAGCAGTGTGTACTTGGGACAGAAAGAGACCCAGTACTTC.